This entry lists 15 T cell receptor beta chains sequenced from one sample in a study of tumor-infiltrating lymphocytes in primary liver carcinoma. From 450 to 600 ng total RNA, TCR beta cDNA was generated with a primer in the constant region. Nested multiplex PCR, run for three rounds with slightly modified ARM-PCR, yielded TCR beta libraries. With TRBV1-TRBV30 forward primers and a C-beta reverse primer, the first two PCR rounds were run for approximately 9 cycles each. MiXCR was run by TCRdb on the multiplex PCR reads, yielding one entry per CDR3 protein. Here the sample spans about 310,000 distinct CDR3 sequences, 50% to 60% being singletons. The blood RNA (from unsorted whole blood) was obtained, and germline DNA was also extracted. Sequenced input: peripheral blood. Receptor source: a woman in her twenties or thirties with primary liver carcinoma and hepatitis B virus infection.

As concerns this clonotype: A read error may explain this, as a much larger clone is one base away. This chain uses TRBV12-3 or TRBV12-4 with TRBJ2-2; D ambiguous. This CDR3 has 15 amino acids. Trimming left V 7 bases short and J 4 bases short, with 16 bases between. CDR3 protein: CASNSVRKATGELFF. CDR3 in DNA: TGTGCCAGCAATTCCGTGAGGAAGGCCACCGGGGAGCTGTTTTTT.

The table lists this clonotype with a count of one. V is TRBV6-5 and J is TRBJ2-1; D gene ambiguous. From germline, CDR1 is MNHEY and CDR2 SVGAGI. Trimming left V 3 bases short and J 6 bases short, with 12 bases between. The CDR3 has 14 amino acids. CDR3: CASSYRATGNEQFF. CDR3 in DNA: TGTGCCAGCAGTTATCGGGCTACCGGCAATGAGCAGTTCTTC.

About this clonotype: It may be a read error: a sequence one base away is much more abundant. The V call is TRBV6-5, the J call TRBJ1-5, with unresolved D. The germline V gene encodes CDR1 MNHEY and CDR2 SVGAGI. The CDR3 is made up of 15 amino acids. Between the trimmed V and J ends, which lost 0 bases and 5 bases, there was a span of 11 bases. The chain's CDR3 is CASSYSRRRYQPQHF. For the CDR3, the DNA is TGTGCCAGCAGTTACTCGAGACGGCGCTATCAGCCCCAGCATTTT.

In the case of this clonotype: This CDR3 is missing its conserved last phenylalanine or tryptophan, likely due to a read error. This chain's CDR3 is CASSGLDRGHADTQYS. DNA for the CDR3: TGTGCCAGCAGTGGGCTCGACAGGGGGCATGCAGATACGCAGTATTCT. The chain combines TRBV6-2 or TRBV6-3 with TRBJ2-3; 10 bases line up with TRBD1. V gave up 5 bases and J gave up 4 bases; unmatched junction bases: 9. CDR1 and CDR2 (germline): MNHEY, SVGEGT. CDR3 length: 16 amino acids.

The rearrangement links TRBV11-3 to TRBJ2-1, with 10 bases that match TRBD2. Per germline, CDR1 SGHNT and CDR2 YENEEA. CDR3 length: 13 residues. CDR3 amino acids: CVNNSGRAKEQFF. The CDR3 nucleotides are TGTGTCAACAACAGCGGGAGGGCCAAAGAGCAGTTCTTC.

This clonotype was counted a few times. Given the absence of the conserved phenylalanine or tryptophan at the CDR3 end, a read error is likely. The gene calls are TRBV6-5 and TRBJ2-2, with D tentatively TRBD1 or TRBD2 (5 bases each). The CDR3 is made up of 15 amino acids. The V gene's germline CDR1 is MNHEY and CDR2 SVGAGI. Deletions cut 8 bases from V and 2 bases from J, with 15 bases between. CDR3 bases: TGTGCCAGCCGCCGGCAGGGAGATAACACCGGGGAGCTGTTTTCT. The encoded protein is CASRRQGDNTGELFS.

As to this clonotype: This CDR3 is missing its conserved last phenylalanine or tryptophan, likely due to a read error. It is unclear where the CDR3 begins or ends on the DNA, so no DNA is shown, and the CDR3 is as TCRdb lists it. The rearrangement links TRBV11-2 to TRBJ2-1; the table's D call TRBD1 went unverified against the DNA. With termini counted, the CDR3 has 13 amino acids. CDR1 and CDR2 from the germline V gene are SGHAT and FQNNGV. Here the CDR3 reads CASSSTGTGEELS.

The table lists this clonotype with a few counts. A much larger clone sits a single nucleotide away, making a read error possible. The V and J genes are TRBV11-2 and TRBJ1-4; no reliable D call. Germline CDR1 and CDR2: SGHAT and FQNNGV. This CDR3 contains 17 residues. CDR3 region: CASSLRVAPTTNGKLFF. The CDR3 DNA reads TGTGCCAGCAGCTTAAGGGTAGCCCCCACAACTAATGGAAAACTGTTTTTT.

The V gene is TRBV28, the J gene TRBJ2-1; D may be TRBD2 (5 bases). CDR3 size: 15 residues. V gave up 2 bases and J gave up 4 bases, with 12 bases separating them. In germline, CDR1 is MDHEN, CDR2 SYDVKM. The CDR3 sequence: CASSLTGSSYNEQFF. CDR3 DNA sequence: TGTGCCAGCAGTTTAACGGGGTCCTCATACAATGAGCAGTTCTTC.

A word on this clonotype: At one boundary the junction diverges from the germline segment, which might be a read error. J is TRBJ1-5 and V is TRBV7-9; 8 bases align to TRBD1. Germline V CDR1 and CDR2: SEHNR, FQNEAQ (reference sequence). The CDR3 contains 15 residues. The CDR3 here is CTSSLGGQDNQPQHF. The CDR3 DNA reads TGTACCAGCAGCTTAGGGGGACAGGACAATCAGCCCCAGCATTTT.

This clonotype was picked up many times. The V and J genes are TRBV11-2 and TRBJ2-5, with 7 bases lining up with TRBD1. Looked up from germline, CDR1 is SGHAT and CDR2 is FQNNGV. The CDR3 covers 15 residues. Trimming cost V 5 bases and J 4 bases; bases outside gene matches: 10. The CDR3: CASSPDRVVGETQYF. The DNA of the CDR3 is TGTGCCAGCAGCCCTGACAGGGTGGTTGGAGAGACCCAGTACTTC. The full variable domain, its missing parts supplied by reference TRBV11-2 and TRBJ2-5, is EAGVAQSPRYKIIEKRQSVAFWCNPISGHATLYWYQQILGQGPKLLIQFQNNGVVDDSQLPKDRFSAERLKGVDSTLKIQPAKLEDSAVYLCASSPDRVVGETQYFGPGTRLLVL.

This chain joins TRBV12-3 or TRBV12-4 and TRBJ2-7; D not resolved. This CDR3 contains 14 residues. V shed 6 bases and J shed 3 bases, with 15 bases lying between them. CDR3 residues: CASRETASGYEQYF. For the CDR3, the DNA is TGTGCCAGCAGGGAAACAGCGTCTGGCTACGAGCAGTACTTC.

CDR3 sequence (DNA): TGTGCCTCCCGCCCCGGGACCCACCTGGGGGACAAGCAGTACTTC. It encodes CASRPGTHLGDKQYF. This chain joins TRBV6-6 and TRBJ2-7; tentative D call: TRBD1 (6 bases). The CDR3 is made up of 15 amino acids. In germline, CDR1 is MNHNY, CDR2 SVGAGI (reference sequence). Trimming removed 11 bases at V and 8 bases at J, with 28 bases between.

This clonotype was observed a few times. In nucleotides, the CDR3 is TGTGCCTGGAGGGACAGGGGAAGCGAGCAGTACTTC. Protein: CAWRDRGSEQYF. The chain couples TRBV30 to TRBJ2-7; 9 bases are shared with TRBD1. In germline, CDR1 is GTSNPN, CDR2 SVGIG (reference sequence). With 3 bases clipped from V and 6 bases from J, the junction kept 3 bases outside the gene matches. The CDR3 spans 12 residues.

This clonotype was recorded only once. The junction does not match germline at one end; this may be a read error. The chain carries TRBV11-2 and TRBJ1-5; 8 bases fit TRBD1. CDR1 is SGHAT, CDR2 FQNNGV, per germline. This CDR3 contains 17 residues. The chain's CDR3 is CASSLSNRGYSDQSQHF. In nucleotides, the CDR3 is TGTGCCAGCAGCTTATCCAACAGGGGGTATAGCGATCAGTCCCAGCATTTT.